The sequence of this TCR beta chain was determined in a study of cytotoxic CD8 clonotypes in ibrutinib-treated CLL. CDR3 size: 17 residues. V lost 5 bases to trimming and J lost 4 bases; unmatched junction nucleotides: 7. Looked up from germline, CDR1 is SGHDN and CDR2 is FVKESK. The data were produced by immunoSEQ multiplex PCR, yet TCRdb's version contains in-frame clones alone and is incomplete. The repertoire includes approximately 67,000 clones, around 82% of them detected once, and roughly 7.5% sits in the top ten. This receptor was identified in a human donor with chronic lymphocytic leukemia. The sequences come from PBMCs, collected at disease progression, from a patient treated with ibrutinib. The rearrangement joins TRBV14 to TRBJ2-2; 13 bases agree with TRBD2. Here the CDR3 reads CASSGLAGALGTGELFF. In nucleotides, the CDR3 is TGTGCCAGCAGCGGACTAGCGGGGGCCTTAGGCACCGGGGAGCTGTTTTTT.